This T cell receptor beta chain is drawn from a study of blood T cell repertoires in COVID-19. In the study's own analysis: Amplification from reference gene primers served as the basis for estimated nucleated cell counts. Data came from immunoSEQ multiplex PCR; TCRdb stores just in-frame clones and leaves some out. V, J and clone size are those of that table, while D and trimming were read from the DNA. The sample lists 97,000 or so clones; more than 85% were seen once. The CDR3 covers 14 residues. V dropped 2 bases and J dropped 8 bases, with 12 bases sitting between them. Per the germline V gene, CDR1 is SEHNR and CDR2 is FQNEAQ (reference sequence).

The sample comprised peripheral blood. This sequence originates from a young man with acute or convalescent COVID-19. The genes are TRBV7-9 and TRBJ1-4, with D unclear. The CDR3 coding sequence is TGTGCCAGCAGCTTAAGCGGATTAGCGGAAAAACTGTTTTTT. This gives the protein CASSLSGLAEKLFF.